This paragraph reports one TCR beta chain. The antigen it binds to is not known. The record has no base qualities; no much larger clone is one base away. The sample is drawn from a study of blood T cell repertoires in COVID-19 (TCRdb year 2020). For context, the study as a whole: Collaborator samples came from the United States, Italy and Spain and covered acute and convalescent phases of COVID-19. The material from the prospective study consisted of cDNA or gDNA derived from T cells, B-cell-depleted T cells, or PBMCs. Subjects who had been exposed to COVID-19, were actively infected with it, or had recovered from it provided the deeply sampled blood TCRbeta repertoires that made up the dataset. A freely available public database, intended as a resource for researchers studying the immune response to SARS-CoV-2, is where the repertoires were released. The samples were drawn from the first 160 participants of the ongoing ImmuneRACE study and from some 1,300 subjects provided by 6 global collaborators. Sample metadata almost always included a de-identified subject ID, COVID-19 status, age in years and sex. Where HLA class I and class II types were available, the types were taken from metadata supplied by the sample provider, not from assay-based typing. General study outcomes and caveats: The amount of clinical and demographic metadata varied by source and participant and was provided uncurated.

V loses 4 bases of germline sequence and J loses 1 base, and the interval between the two ends is 12 bases. Spanning cysteine to phenylalanine, the CDR3 consists of 15 amino acids. The kept DNA is CDR3 alone, 45 bases in frame from the first base. CDR1 and CDR2 (LGHDT, YNNKEL) derive from the germline V gene (reference sequence). TCRbeta CDR3 regions were amplified from genomic DNA using the immunoSEQ Assay, a bias-controlled multiplex PCR. For the original study's pipeline: Within the assay, amplification of reference gene primers was used to estimate how many nucleated cells each sample contained. To quantify the absolute abundance of each unique TCRbeta CDR3 rearrangement, sequence reads were collapsed and filtered. Productive Simpson clonality was computed per sample as the square root of Simpson's diversity index over productive rearrangements. TCRdb obtained this table from immuneACCESS and retained in-frame rearrangements with V and J assigned. These tables miss some clones; where compared with another copy, unresolved V genes account for less than half of the shortfall, and the remainder is unexplained. Clonal size and the V and J genes are those of that table, whereas D and trimming came from the DNA. The sample has 200,000 to 300,000 clones on record, roughly 86% of them singletons. About 1.7% of the sample is in the top ten clones.

A second Seattle source provided samples from volunteer blood donors who had recovered from COVID-19. The collaborating institutions used their own protocols to collect whole blood in K2EDTA tubes. For TCRbeta analysis, collaborators shipped samples in one of three forms: frozen whole blood, isolated PBMCs, or DNA extracted from either of those sample types. Sequenced input: peripheral blood. The TCR comes from a woman in her sixties or seventies who had recovered from COVID-19. Recombination connected TRBV3-1 (or the pseudogene TRBV3-2) to TRBJ2-3, with an unclear D gene assignment. Here is the DNA: TGTGCCAGCAGCCGCGACTTAGCTGGCACAGATACGCAGTATTTT. Its protein product is CASSRDLAGTDTQYF.